This T cell receptor beta chain was identified during a study of molecular identifiers for immune sequencing clone quantification. V dropped 6 bases and J dropped 0 bases, with 15 bases sitting between them. The V gene's germline CDR1 is SQVTM and CDR2 ANQGSEA. The CDR3 length is 15 residues. On this clonotype: Given a much more abundant clone one base away, this may be a read error.

MiXCR, applied by TCRdb to the PCR reads, yields one record per CDR3 protein. The sample comprises about 10,000 distinct CDR3 sequences, about 21% of which are singletons, and more than 1.4% rests with the top ten. The source is a human donor in good health. Some libraries in this study had Jurkat cell RNA spiked in. The rearrangement uses TRBV29-1 and TRBJ1-3; a possible D gene is TRBD1 (6 bases). Sequenced input: naive CD8+ T cells from blood, with Jurkat cell RNA spiked in. Subset noted: FACS-sorted CD8+CD4-CCR7+CD45RA+ naive T cells. The CDR3 loop reads CSVAAGENSGNTIYF. CDR3 nucleotide sequence: TGCAGCGTGGCCGCAGGGGAAAACTCTGGAAACACCATATATTTT.